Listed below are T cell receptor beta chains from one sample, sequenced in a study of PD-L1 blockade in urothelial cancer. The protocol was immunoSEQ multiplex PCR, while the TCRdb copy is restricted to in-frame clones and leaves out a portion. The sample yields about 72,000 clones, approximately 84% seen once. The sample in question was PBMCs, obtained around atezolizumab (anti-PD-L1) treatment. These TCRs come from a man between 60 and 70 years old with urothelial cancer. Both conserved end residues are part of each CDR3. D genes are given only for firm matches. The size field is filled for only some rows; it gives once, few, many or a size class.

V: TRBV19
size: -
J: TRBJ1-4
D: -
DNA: TGTGCCAGTAGGACAGTGGATGAAAAACTGTTTTTT
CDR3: CASRTVDEKLFF

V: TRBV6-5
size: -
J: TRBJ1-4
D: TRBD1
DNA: TGTGCCAGCAGCCAATCAGGGGGCGCGAGAAAGCTGTTTTTT
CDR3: CASSQSGGARKLFF

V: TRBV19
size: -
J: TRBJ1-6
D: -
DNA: TGTGCCAGTGAACAGGGATATAATTCACCCCTCCACTTT
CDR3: CASEQGYNSPLHF

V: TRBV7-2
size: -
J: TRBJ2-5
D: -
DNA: TGTGCCAGCAGCCCTCGGCCCCTAGCTCAAGAGACCCAGTACTTC
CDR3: CASSPRPLAQETQYF

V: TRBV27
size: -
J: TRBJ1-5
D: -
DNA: TGTGCCGGCCGGACCGGGAGGCAGCCCCAGCATTTT
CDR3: CAGRTGRQPQHF

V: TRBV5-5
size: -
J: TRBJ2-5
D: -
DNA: TGTGCCAGCAGCCTAAATGGACAGAAACAAGAGACCCAGTACTTC
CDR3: CASSLNGQKQETQYF

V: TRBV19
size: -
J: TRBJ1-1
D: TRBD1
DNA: TGTGCCAGTAGTTCCCGGGACAGGATTATGAACACTGAAGCTTTCTTT
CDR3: CASSSRDRIMNTEAFF

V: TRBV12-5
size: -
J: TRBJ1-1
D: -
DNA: TGTGCTAGTGGTTTAACTGAGAGCACTGAAGCTTTCTTT
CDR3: CASGLTESTEAFF

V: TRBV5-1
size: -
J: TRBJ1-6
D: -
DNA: TGCGCCAGCAGCCTTGCGGGCGCGGGCGCTAATTCACCCCTCCACTTT
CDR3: CASSLAGAGANSPLHF

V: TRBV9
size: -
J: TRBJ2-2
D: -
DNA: TGTGCCAGCAGCCCAAGGGGGACCGGGGAGCTGTTTTTT
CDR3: CASSPRGTGELFF

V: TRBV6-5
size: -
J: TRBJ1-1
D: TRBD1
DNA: TGTGCCAGCAGAAGGGGGACAGCAAACACTGAAGCTTTCTTT
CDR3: CASRRGTANTEAFF

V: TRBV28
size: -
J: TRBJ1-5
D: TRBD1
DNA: TGTGCCAGCAGCAAACAGGGGGGGAGTCAGCCCCAGCATTTT
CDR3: CASSKQGGSQPQHF

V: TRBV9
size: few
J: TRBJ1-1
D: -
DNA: TGTGCCAGCAGGGAGTTGAACACTGAAGCTTTCTTT
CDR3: CASRELNTEAFF

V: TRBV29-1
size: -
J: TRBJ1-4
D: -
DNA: TGCAGCGTTGGGGTTAACAGGGTTACTAATGAAAAACTGTTTTTT
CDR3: CSVGVNRVTNEKLFF

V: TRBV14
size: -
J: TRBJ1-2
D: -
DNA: TGTGCCAGCAGCCAAGTCGTTAGCGGACCGCTAGGCTACACCTTC
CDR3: CASSQVVSGPLGYTF

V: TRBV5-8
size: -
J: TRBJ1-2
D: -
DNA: TGTGCCAGCAGCTTTATGGGGTCGGGGTATGGCTACACCTTC
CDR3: CASSFMGSGYGYTF

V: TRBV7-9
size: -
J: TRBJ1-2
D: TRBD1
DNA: TGTGCCAGCAGCTATAATACTGGGACAGGCTATGGCTACACCTTC
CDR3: CASSYNTGTGYGYTF

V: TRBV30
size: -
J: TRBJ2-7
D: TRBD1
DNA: TGTGCCTGGAGTCAAGCCCGGGACAGGGGATCATACGAGCAGTACTTC
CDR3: CAWSQARDRGSYEQYF

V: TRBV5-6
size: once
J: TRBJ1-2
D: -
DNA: TGTGCCAGCAGCTTGGGAGGGATCTGGACTAACTATGGCTACACCTTC
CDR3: CASSLGGIWTNYGYTF

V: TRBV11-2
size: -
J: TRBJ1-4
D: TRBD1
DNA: TGTGCCAGCAGCTTCCCCACAGGGGCTGAAAAACTGTTTTTT
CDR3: CASSFPTGAEKLFF

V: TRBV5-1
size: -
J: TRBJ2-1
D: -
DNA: TGCGCCAGCAGCTTGGCACAGGGAATTCGAGAGCAGTTCTTC
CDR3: CASSLAQGIREQFF

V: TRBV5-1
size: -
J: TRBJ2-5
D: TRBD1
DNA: TGCGCCAGCAGCTTAACCTTGGGACAGCAAGAGACCCAGTACTTC
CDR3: CASSLTLGQQETQYF

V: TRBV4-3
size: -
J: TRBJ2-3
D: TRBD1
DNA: TGCGCCAGCAGCCAAGATTTCGGACAGGGACTCACAGATACGCAGTATTTT
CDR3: CASSQDFGQGLTDTQYF

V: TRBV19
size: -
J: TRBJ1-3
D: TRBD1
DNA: TGTGCCAGTAAGGGACAGGGGAACACCATATATTTT
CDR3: CASKGQGNTIYF

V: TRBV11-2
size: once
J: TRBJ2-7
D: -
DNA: TGTGCCAGCAGTAGCGGCAGCCTAGAGCAGTACTTC
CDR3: CASSSGSLEQYF

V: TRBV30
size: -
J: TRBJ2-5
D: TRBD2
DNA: TGTGCCTGGAGTGTCAGCGGGGTCCAAGAGACCCAGTACTTC
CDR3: CAWSVSGVQETQYF

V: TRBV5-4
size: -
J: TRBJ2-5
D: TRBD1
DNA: TGTGCCAGCAGGACAGGGGGTGGTAAAGAGACCCAGTACTTC
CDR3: CASRTGGGKETQYF

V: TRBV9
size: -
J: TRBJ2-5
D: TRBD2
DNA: TGTGCCAGCAGCGTGACAGCGGGGGGAGGAGAGACCCAGTACTTC
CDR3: CASSVTAGGGETQYF

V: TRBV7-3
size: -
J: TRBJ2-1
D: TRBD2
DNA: TGTGCCAGCAGCTTAAACGGGAGGGGGATATACAATGAGCAGTTCTTC
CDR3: CASSLNGRGIYNEQFF

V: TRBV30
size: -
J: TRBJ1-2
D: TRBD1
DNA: TGTGCCTGGAGTCCCGGGACAGCGGCGGCCTATGGCTACACCTTC
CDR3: CAWSPGTAAAYGYTF

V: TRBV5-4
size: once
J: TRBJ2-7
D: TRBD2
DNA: TGTGCCAGCAGCCCCTCACTAGCGGGATACGAGCAGTACTTC
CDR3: CASSPSLAGYEQYF

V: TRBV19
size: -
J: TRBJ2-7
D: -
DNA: TGTGCCAGTAGTATAGTTTCGGCAGGCTCGGTCTACGAGCAGTACTTC
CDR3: CASSIVSAGSVYEQYF

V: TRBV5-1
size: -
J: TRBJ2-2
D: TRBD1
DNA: TGCGCCAGCAGCTTGCTCGGGACAGGGGACACCGGGGAGCTGTTTTTT
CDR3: CASSLLGTGDTGELFF

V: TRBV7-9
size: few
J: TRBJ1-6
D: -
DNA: TGTGCCAGCGGAAAGAGCCGGGATTCACCCCTCCACTTT
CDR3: CASGKSRDSPLHF

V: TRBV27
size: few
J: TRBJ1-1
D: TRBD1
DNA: TGTGCCAGCAGAAGGACAGGGGTTCCTGAAGCTTTCTTT
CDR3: CASRRTGVPEAFF

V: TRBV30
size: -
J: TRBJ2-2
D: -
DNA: TGTGCCTGGAACCGGGGGTCGGGCGGGGAGCTGTTTTTT
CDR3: CAWNRGSGGELFF

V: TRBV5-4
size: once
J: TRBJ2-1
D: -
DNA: TGTGCCAGCAGCGCAGACCAGGGCTCCTACAATGAGCAGTTCTTC
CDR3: CASSADQGSYNEQFF

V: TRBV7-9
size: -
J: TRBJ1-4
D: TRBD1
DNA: TGTGCCAGCAGGACCGGGACAGGGAGTGAAAAACTGTTTTTT
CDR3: CASRTGTGSEKLFF

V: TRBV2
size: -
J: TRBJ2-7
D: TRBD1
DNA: TGTGCCAGCACTAGGACAGGGGGCTCGTACGAGCAGTACTTC
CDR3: CASTRTGGSYEQYF

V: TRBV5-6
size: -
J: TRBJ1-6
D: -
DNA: TGTGCCAGCAGCTTGGGCAGGTATAATTCACCCCTCCACTTT
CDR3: CASSLGRYNSPLHF

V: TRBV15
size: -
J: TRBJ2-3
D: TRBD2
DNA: TGTGCCACGGCGGGGGGGGGAGCAGATACGCAGTATTTT
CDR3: CATAGGGADTQYF

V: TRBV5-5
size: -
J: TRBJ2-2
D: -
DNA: TGTGCCAGCAGCTCCCCCTCAGGGGGGCGTAACACCGGGGAGCTGTTTTTT
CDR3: CASSSPSGGRNTGELFF

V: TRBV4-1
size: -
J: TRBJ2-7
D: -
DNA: TGCGCCAGCAGCCAAGGTCGGCAGGGGACCTACGAGCAGTACTTC
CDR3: CASSQGRQGTYEQYF

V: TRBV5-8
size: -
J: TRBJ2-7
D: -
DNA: TGTGCCAGCATCAAAACAGGGATGGGAGAGCAGTACTTC
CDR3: CASIKTGMGEQYF

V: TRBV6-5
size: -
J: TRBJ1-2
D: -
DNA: TGTGCCAGCAATGCGGACTCCGTCTATGGCTACACCTTC
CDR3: CASNADSVYGYTF

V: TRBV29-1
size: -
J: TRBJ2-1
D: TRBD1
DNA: TGCAGCGTTGGTGAGGGACAGGGTATCGGGAATGAGCAGTTCTTC
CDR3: CSVGEGQGIGNEQFF

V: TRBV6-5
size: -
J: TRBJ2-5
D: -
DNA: TGTGCCAGCAGTTCGGCGGGCCCCCAAGAGACCCAGTACTTC
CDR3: CASSSAGPQETQYF

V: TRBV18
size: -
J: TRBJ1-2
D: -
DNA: TGTGCCAGCTCACCACCCGCGGTGTTGCGTGGCTACACCTTC
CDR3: CASSPPAVLRGYTF

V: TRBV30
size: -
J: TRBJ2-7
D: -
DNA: TGTGCCTGGAGTCTCAACCGGTACGAGCAGTACTTC
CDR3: CAWSLNRYEQYF

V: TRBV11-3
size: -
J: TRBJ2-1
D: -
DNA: TGTGCCAGCAGCCCCCGGAGCAGGGGTTACAATGAGCAGTTCTTC
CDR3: CASSPRSRGYNEQFF

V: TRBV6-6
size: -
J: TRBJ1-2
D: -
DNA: TGTGCCAGCAGTTACCCCGACAGGAGCTATGGCTACACCTTC
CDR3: CASSYPDRSYGYTF

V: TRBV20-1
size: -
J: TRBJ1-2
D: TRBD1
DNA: TGCAGTGCTGGACAGGCCAATGGCTACACCTTC
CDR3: CSAGQANGYTF

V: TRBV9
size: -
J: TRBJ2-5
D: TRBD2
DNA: TGTGCCAGCAGCTCACGACTAGCGGGGGGGAAAGAGACCCAGTACTTC
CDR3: CASSSRLAGGKETQYF